The clone carrying this T cell receptor beta chain has at least ten counts. Its antigen is not known. This specimen belongs to a study of T-cell reconstitution after alpha-beta-depleted transplantation in children. Study-level results: Fresh T-cell production supplied most of the T-cell counts and diversity seen one year after transplant. Certain patients had high TCRbeta diversity at day 60, and it came from recipient T cells and thymic progenitors that survived. The study reportedly traced alpha-beta T cells about two months after transplant to several hundred expanded graft clones.

J lost 4 bases, V lost 2 bases, and 10 bases had no gene match. This CDR3 has 17 amino acids. CDR1 is SGHVS, CDR2 FNYEAQ, per germline. A library of TCRbeta sequences, prepared with unique molecular identifiers, was generated. TCRdb recomputed calls from the PCR reads with MiXCR, one row per CDR3 protein. The profile shows some 300,000 distinct CDR3 sequences, around 9.1% of them singletons. This TCR was sampled from a boy younger than two with acute myeloid leukemia, due to receive a stem cell transplant. The specimen comprised PBMCs, sampled before TCRalphabeta/CD19-depleted stem cell transplant. The genes are TRBV7-6 and TRBJ2-1, with 8 bases matching TRBD2. The CDR3 is CASSLFRAGARYNEQFF. The CDR3 nucleotides are TGTGCCAGCAGCTTATTCAGAGCGGGAGCGAGGTACAATGAGCAGTTCTTC.